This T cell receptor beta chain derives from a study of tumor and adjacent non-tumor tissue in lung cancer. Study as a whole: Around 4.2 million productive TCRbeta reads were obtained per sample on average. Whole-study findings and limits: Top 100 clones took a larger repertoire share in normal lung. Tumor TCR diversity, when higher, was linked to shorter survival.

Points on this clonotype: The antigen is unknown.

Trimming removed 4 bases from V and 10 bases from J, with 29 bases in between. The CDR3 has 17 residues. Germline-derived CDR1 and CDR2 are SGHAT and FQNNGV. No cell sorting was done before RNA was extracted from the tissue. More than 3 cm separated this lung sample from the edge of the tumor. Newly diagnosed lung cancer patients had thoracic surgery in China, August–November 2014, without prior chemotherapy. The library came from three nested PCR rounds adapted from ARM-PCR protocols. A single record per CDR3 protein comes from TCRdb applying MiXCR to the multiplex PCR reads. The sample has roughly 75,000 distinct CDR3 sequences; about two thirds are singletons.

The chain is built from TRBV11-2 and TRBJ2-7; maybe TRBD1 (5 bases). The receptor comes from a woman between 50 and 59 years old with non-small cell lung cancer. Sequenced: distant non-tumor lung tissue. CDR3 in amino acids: CASSSRGGRAIGTDQYF. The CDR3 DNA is TGTGCCAGCAGCTCAAGGGGTGGTCGGGCAATTGGTACCGACCAGTACTTC.